The next 4 T cell receptor beta chains were all read from a single sample in a study of CD8 T cells in Susac syndrome (dated by TCRdb to between 2017 and 2020). Preparation of the library involved the immunoSEQ multiplex PCR assay. RNA was extracted using the RNeasy kit, and about 0.45 to 1 ug of the RNA was reverse transcribed with random hexamers. The public sequencing data were trimmed at Q25 with fastp and processed into clonotypes with MiXCR by TCRdb, which kept only in-frame beta chains. Records with the same CDR3 protein are collapsed into one entry carrying the most frequent genes and DNA. This sample comprises about 140,000 distinct CDR3 sequences, 90% to 95% of them detected only once. The top ten clones comprise roughly 0.27% of the sample. Sequencing was carried out using CD8+ T cells from PBMCs. The source of these receptors is a human donor in good health.

V usage is TRBV6-5 and J usage is TRBJ2-7; 8 nucleotides match TRBD2. The CDR3 runs to 15 residues. Germline lookup yields CDR1 MNHEY and CDR2 SVGAGI. V trimming: 0 bases; J trimming: 3 bases; junction bases outside the gene matches: 4. The CDR3 here is CASSYSGSGNYEQYF. CDR3 bases: TGTGCCAGCAGTTACTCAGGTAGCGGGAACTACGAGCAGTACTTC.

This rearrangement joins TRBV7-8 to TRBJ2-1; D assignment may be TRBD1 or TRBD2 (6 bases each). CDR1 is SGHVS, CDR2 FQNEAQ, per germline. The CDR3 loop spans 16 amino acids. Trimming stripped 0 bases from V and 3 bases from J, with 12 bases between. The CDR3 DNA reads TGTGCCAGCAGCTTAGCGGGGGGCACCTACTACAATGAGCAGTTCTTC. Its translation is CASSLAGGTYYNEQFF.

The chain carries TRBV2 and TRBJ2-3; 8 bases match TRBD1. After removal of 3 bases from V and 2 bases from J, the junction contained 4 bases not matched to a gene. The CDR3 runs to 15 residues. Germline loops: CDR1 SNHLY, CDR2 FYNNEI. The CDR3 DNA follows: TGTGCCAGCAGTGATACAGGGGGTTTCACAGATACGCAGTATTTT. This gives the protein CASSDTGGFTDTQYF.

This clonotype was seen more than once but under ten times. The chain recombines TRBV4-3 with TRBJ2-7; D possibly corresponds to TRBD2 (6 bases). The germline V gene encodes CDR1 LGHNA and CDR2 YSLEER. V lost 0 bases and J lost 2, with 11 bases in between. The length of the CDR3 is 15 residues. The CDR3 region is CASSQDGGRTYEQYF. The DNA of the CDR3 is TGCGCCAGCAGCCAAGACGGAGGGCGCACCTACGAGCAGTACTTC.